This T cell receptor beta chain stems from a study of persistence of HIV-infected CD4 T cells. This was the immunoSEQ version 4 assay in survey mode. Data came from immunoSEQ multiplex PCR; TCRdb stores just in-frame clones and leaves some out. This sample has some 41,000 clones; approximately 80% occur once, and the top ten carry around 1.5%. Cells were stimulated with CMV-infected fibroblast lysates at 10 ug/mL. CD40L/CD69 double-negative CD45RO-high memory CD4+ T cells were collected. Study conclusions and caveats: Compared with CD3/CD28-stimulated cells, CMV- and Gag-responding cells showed lower TCRbeta richness.

A remark on this clone: Its antigen is not known.

Deletions cut 1 base from V and 0 bases from J, with 7 bases between. CDR1 and CDR2 (germline): KGHSH, LQKENI. This CDR3 comprises 15 residues. This receptor was obtained from an adult man with HIV who was CMV-seropositive. V is TRBV18 and J is TRBJ1-3; the D gene is possibly TRBD1 (5 bases). The sample in question was CD4+ T cells sorted from PBMCs after approximately 20-hour stimulation, obtained from a patient who received antiretroviral therapy. This chain's CDR3 is CASSPQGSSGNTIYF. DNA for the CDR3: TGTGCCAGCTCACCACAGGGGTCCTCTGGAAACACCATATATTTT.